The 8 T cell receptor beta chains reported below all come from one sample, sequenced in a study of CD8 T cell repertoires and HIV-1 epitope variants. TCRdb's copy holds only in-frame clones and misses some; the assay was immunoSEQ multiplex PCR. The sample carries thousands of clones, about 60% recorded once. Antigens for these TCRs are unknown. Material for sequencing was cultured CD8+ T cells derived from PBMCs. All receptors come from a male donor with HIV.

V is TRBV4-1 and J is TRBJ1-1, with D tentatively TRBD1 (6 bases). The CDR3 contains 13 residues. V was clipped by 4 bases and J by 1 base, with 7 bases between them. CDR1 MGHRA and CDR2 YSYEKL come from the germline V gene. The CDR3 here is CASSLRGNTEAFF. CDR3 DNA: TGCGCCAGCAGCCTCAGGGGGAACACTGAAGCTTTCTTT.

This chain connects TRBV5-8 to TRBJ2-3, with D perhaps TRBD1 (7 bases). Germline-derived CDR1 and CDR2 are SGHTS and YDEGEE. V dropped 4 bases and J dropped 1 base, with 16 bases sitting between them. The CDR3 sequence is 16 residues long. The CDR3 DNA reads as TGTGCCAGCAGCCTGGGTACAGGGGAGGGCACAGATACGCAGTATTTT. Amino acids: CASSLGTGEGTDTQYF.

This chain uses TRBV6-6 with TRBJ2-1, with 8 bases fitting TRBD2. The CDR3 has 16 amino acids. Trimming took 2 bases from V and 4 from J; bases not matched to a gene: 7. Germline V gives CDR1 MNHNY, CDR2 SVGAGI (reference sequence). CDR3 DNA sequence: TGTGCCAGCAGTTACCTAAGCGGGGGATATTACAATGAGCAGTTCTTC. It encodes CASSYLSGGYYNEQFF.

V gene TRBV18 combines with J gene TRBJ1-1, with D unclear. CDR3 length equals 14 residues. V was clipped by 2 bases and J by 2 bases, with 9 bases between them. Germline lookup yields CDR1 KGHSH and CDR2 LQKENI. The CDR3: CASSPFPDNTEAFF. Written as DNA, the CDR3 is TGTGCCAGCTCACCATTTCCAGATAACACTGAAGCTTTCTTT.

The V gene is TRBV5-1, the J gene TRBJ2-2, with D possibly TRBD2 on 5 matching bases. The CDR3 length is 18 residues. CDR1 and CDR2 (germline): SGHRS, YFSETQ. V shed 4 bases and J shed 0 bases, with 19 bases lying between them. The CDR3, as DNA: TGCGCCAGCAGCCCCTCCCGCCCGGGAAGAACGAACACCGGGGAGCTGTTTTTT. Amino acid sequence: CASSPSRPGRTNTGELFF.

The J gene is TRBJ1-1, the V gene TRBV28, with 8 bases fitting TRBD1. Germline loops: CDR1 MDHEN, CDR2 SYDVKM. V shed 5 bases and J 1 base; nucleotides not matched to a gene: 6. This CDR3 spans 15 amino acids. Written as DNA, the CDR3 is TGTGCCAGCAGTCTGACAGGGGATGGGAACACTGAAGCTTTCTTT. Translating it yields CASSLTGDGNTEAFF. Full variable domain (outside the CDR3, taken from reference TRBV28 and TRBJ1-1): DVKVTQSSRYLVKRTGEKVFLECVQDMDHENMFWYRQDPGLGLRLIYFSYDVKMKEKGDIPEGYSVSREKKERFSLILESASTNQTSMYLCASSLTGDGNTEAFFGQGTRLTVV.

V is TRBV9 and J is TRBJ2-3, with D possibly matching TRBD1 (7 bases). CDR3 size: 14 residues. V dropped 4 bases and J dropped 3 bases, with 12 bases sitting between them. Germline CDR1 is SGDLS and CDR2 is YYNGEE. Here the CDR3 reads CASSSQGRTDTQYF. DNA for the CDR3: TGTGCCAGCAGCTCACAGGGGAGGACAGATACGCAGTATTTT.

The J gene is TRBJ2-7, the V gene TRBV7-9, with no clear D. The CDR3 runs to 13 residues. V was pared by 5 bases and J by 3 bases, with 11 bases between. Germline V gene sequence: CDR1 SEHNR, CDR2 FQNEAQ (reference sequence). CDR3 DNA sequence: TGTGCCAGCAGCGCCTACTTTGGCTACGAGCAGTACTTC. Residues: CASSAYFGYEQYF.